These 9 T cell receptor beta chains originate from one sample sequenced in a study of blood T cells in healthy people across ages. Primers used in a second PCR of about 6 to 11 cycles were a sample-barcoded 5' primer and a J-beta primer mix. From the 5' RACE reads, TCRdb called clonotypes with MiXCR, one entry per CDR3 protein. The repertoire holds approximately 1.5 million distinct CDR3 sequences, roughly a third seen once, with 11% in the top ten. Material: blood. These receptor sequences come from a woman in her thirties in good health.

The sample holds a few counts of this clonotype. This sequence joins TRBV7-9 and TRBJ2-7; tentative D call: TRBD2 (6 bases). Between the trimmed V and J ends, which lost 5 bases and 3 bases, there was a span of 20 bases. Germline assignment: CDR1 SEHNR and CDR2 FQNEAQ (reference sequence). The length of the CDR3 is 16 residues. The CDR3 is CASSDYGGTAGYEQYF. For the CDR3, the DNA is TGTGCCAGCAGCGACTACGGGGGTACGGCTGGCTACGAGCAGTACTTC.

About this clonotype: At one boundary the junction diverges from the germline segment, which might be a read error. The rearrangement uses TRBV7-2 and TRBJ2-4, with 12 positions matching TRBD2. The better agreement between TRBJ2-5 and the DNA end casts doubt on the J call. The germline V gene has CDR1 SGHTA and CDR2 FQGNSA. This CDR3 has 15 amino acids. DNA for the CDR3: TGTGTCAGCAGCGCTAGCGGGGGGGCCCATGAGACCCAGTACTTC. The encoded protein is CVSSASGGAHETQYF.

The chain is built from TRBV12-3 or TRBV12-4 and TRBJ1-1; D gene uncertain. Trimming removed 2 bases from V and 5 bases from J, with 15 bases in between. The CDR3 consists of 15 residues. CDR3 in DNA: TGTGCCAGCAGTTTAACGGGGAGCGCAAGTACTGAAGCTTTCTTT. Residues: CASSLTGSASTEAFF.

In this sample, this clonotype turned up a few times. The rearrangement links TRBV11-2 to TRBJ1-1; D unresolved. This CDR3 is 15 amino acids long. Trimming removed 5 bases from V and 4 bases from J, with 17 bases in between. Germline V lookup: CDR1 SGHAT, CDR2 FQNNGV. CDR3 sequence reads: CASSPRTLRSTEAFF. The DNA of the CDR3 is TGTGCCAGCAGCCCGCGGACCTTACGGAGCACTGAAGCTTTCTTT.

In its sample, this clonotype was seen a few times. The chain couples TRBV12-3 or TRBV12-4 to TRBJ2-7; the D is unclear. The CDR3 extends over 14 amino acids. V dropped 6 bases and J dropped 0 bases, with 12 bases sitting between them. CDR3 nucleotides: TGTGCCAGCAGCAACTCTTGGGACTCCTACGAGCAGTACTTC. The encoded protein is CASSNSWDSYEQYF.

There are many counts of this clonotype. V is TRBV28 and J is TRBJ2-1, with 10 nucleotides matching TRBD2. Looked up from germline, CDR1 is MDHEN and CDR2 is SYDVKM. Trimming at V came to 6 bases and at J to 5 bases, leaving 7 bases not matched to a gene. The CDR3 totals 15 residues. CDR3 nucleotides: TGTGCCAGCAGCTTAGTAGCGGGGGGAGACAATGAGCAGTTCTTC. This codes for CASSLVAGGDNEQFF.

On this clonotype: This may arise from a read error, as a much more abundant clone is one base away. The J gene is TRBJ2-3, the V gene TRBV7-2, with D uncertain. This CDR3 region has 12 residues. Germline loops: CDR1 SGHTA, CDR2 FQGNSA. The V end was cut by 5 bases, the J end by 5 bases, with 8 bases between. CDR3 region: CASSPYIDTQYF. Here the CDR3 DNA reads TGTGCCAGCAGCCCCTACATAGATACGCAGTATTTT. The full variable domain, with the rest looked up from reference TRBV7-2 and TRBJ2-3, is GAGVSQSPSNKVTEKGKDVELRCDPISGHTALYWYRQSLGQGLEFLIYFQGNSAPDKSGLPSDRFSAERTGGSVSTLTIQRTQQEDSAVYLCASSPYIDTQYFGPGTRLTVL.

The chain links TRBV29-1 to TRBJ2-7; weak D call: TRBD1 (5 bases). This CDR3 has 12 residues. V lost 4 bases and J 6 bases, leaving 13 bases between the germline ends. Germline CDR1 reads SQVTM; CDR2 reads ANQGSEA. CDR3 protein: CSVGNRSCEQYF. CDR3 bases: TGCAGCGTTGGGAACAGGAGCTGCGAGCAGTACTTC.

The V call is TRBV3-1, the J call TRBJ2-1, with TRBD2 identical over 9 bases. The CDR3 is 17 amino acids. V lost 6 bases and J lost 6; bases outside the gene matches: 15. Germline CDR1 is LGHDT and CDR2 is YNNKEL (reference sequence). CDR3 nucleotide sequence: TGTGCCAGCAGTCCCTACCTAGCGGGGTCTTTGGGCAATGAGCAGTTCTTC. Amino acid sequence: CASSPYLAGSLGNEQFF.